Listed below are T cell receptor beta chains from one sample, sequenced in a study of T-cell memory formation after mild COVID-19. TCRdb analysed the 5' RACE reads with MiXCR anew, one entry per CDR3 protein. This sample has some 300,000 distinct CDR3 sequences, with approximately 19% found just once. The sequencing input was PBMCs or a T cell subset sorted from them (not recorded which). The receptors were sampled from a man between 18 and 29 years old who had mild COVID-19 (a few samples of this study predate the infection). Cell type and time point are not known. Both conserved end residues are part of each CDR3. A D gene is named only where the DNA matches it firmly. The size of a clone is reported for some rows only, either as once, few or many, or as a class for expanded clones.

V	D	size	J	length	CDR3	DNA
TRBV15	-	few	TRBJ2-7	15	CATSRDPKQSTGQYF	TGTGCCACCAGCAGGGACCCTAAACAGTCCACCGGGCAGTACTTC
TRBV2	-	-	TRBJ1-1	14	CASKVRGLNTEAFF	TGTGCCAGCAAGGTTAGGGGATTGAACACTGAAGCTTTCTTT
TRBV4-1	TRBD1	-	TRBJ1-5	15	CASSRGEGALQPQHF	TGCGCCAGCAGCCGGGGGGAGGGGGCATTGCAGCCCCAGCATTTT
TRBV24-1	-	-	TRBJ2-5	14	CATSDFTEQETQYF	TGTGCCACCAGTGATTTCACGGAACAAGAGACCCAGTACTTC
TRBV4-3	-	-	TRBJ2-1	13	CASSQGSVNEQFF	TGCGCCAGCAGCCAAGGTTCTGTTAATGAGCAGTTCTTC
TRBV5-6	-	many	TRBJ2-1	11	CASSLAGEQFF	TGTGCCAGCAGCTTGGCGGGTGAGCAGTTCTTC
TRBV12-3/TRBV12-4	-	few	TRBJ2-1	15	CASSLEITGTNEQFF	TGTGCCAGCAGTTTAGAAATAACAGGTACCAATGAGCAGTTCTTC
TRBV24-1	-	-	TRBJ2-1	15	CATSDPGGPGDEQFF	TGTGCCACCAGTGACCCCGGGGGACCGGGGGATGAGCAGTTCTTC
TRBV12-3/TRBV12-4	-	-	TRBJ2-3	11	CASSRPGTQYF	TGTGCCAGCAGCCGACCCGGTACGCAGTATTTT
TRBV7-2	TRBD2	few	TRBJ2-7	19	CASSHGASGGIGASYEQYF	TGTGCCAGCAGCCATGGGGCTAGCGGGGGTATCGGTGCCTCCTACGAGCAGTACTTC
TRBV30	-	few	TRBJ2-7	15	CAWKPVGLQFHEQYF	TGTGCCTGGAAGCCAGTGGGGCTTCAGTTCCACGAGCAGTACTTC
TRBV7-2	TRBD2	-	TRBJ2-1	16	CASTTMATSGYNEQFF	TGTGCCAGCACCACAATGGCCACTAGCGGCTACAATGAGCAGTTCTTC
TRBV7-9	TRBD1	-	TRBJ2-3	13	CASGTGGTDTQYF	TGTGCCAGCGGGACAGGGGGCACAGATACGCAGTATTTT
TRBV4-3	-	-	TRBJ1-1	16	CASSQDLSARYTEAFF	TGCGCCAGCAGCCAAGATCTGTCCGCTAGGTACACTGAAGCTTTCTTT
TRBV5-1	-	-	TRBJ2-5	13	CASSNRDQETQYF	TGCGCCAGCAGCAACCGGGACCAAGAGACCCAGTACTTC
TRBV11-2	-	few	TRBJ1-3	15	CASTYITGSGNTIYF	TGTGCCAGCACCTACATTACGGGGTCTGGAAACACCATATATTTT
TRBV5-1	-	-	TRBJ2-7	14	CASSYLTGPYEQYF	TGCGCCAGCAGCTATTTAACAGGGCCCTACGAGCAGTACTTC
TRBV28	-	few	TRBJ1-1	15	CASSLWGPLNTEAFF	TGTGCCAGCAGTTTATGGGGACCTTTGAACACTGAAGCTTTCTTT
TRBV30	-	-	TRBJ1-1	12	CAWRGVGGFAFF	TGTGCCTGGAGAGGGGTAGGAGGGTTCGCTTTCTTT
TRBV29-1	-	few	TRBJ2-5	11	CSVEVSGLLYF	TGCAGCGTTGAAGTGTCCGGGCTCTTGTACTTC
TRBV28	TRBD2	many	TRBJ2-3	16	CASSSGRRGVTDTQYF	TGTGCCAGCAGTTCCGGAAGGCGGGGGGTTACAGATACGCAGTATTTT
TRBV7-9	-	-	TRBJ1-1	13	CASSSSSVTEAFF	TGTGCCAGCAGCTCCAGTAGTGTCACTGAAGCTTTCTTT
TRBV7-9	TRBD2	few	TRBJ2-1	15	CASSLVPGGNNEQFF	TGTGCCAGCAGCTTAGTACCGGGGGGGAATAATGAGCAGTTCTTC
TRBV2	-	few	TRBJ2-1	13	CASLTAGYNEQFF	TGTGCCAGCCTTACGGCAGGGTACAATGAGCAGTTCTTC
TRBV7-9	TRBD1	-	TRBJ2-5	16	CASSPPPRTGFETQYF	TGTGCCAGCAGCCCTCCCCCGAGGACAGGGTTTGAGACCCAGTACTTC
TRBV6-2/TRBV6-3	-	many	TRBJ2-7	12	CAAGRRVYEQYF	TGTGCCGCAGGGAGGAGGGTCTACGAGCAGTACTTC
TRBV4-2	TRBD2	-	TRBJ2-1	18	CASSQVLTGGTSYNEQFF	TGTGCCAGCAGCCAAGTATTGACGGGGGGTACCTCCTACAATGAGCAGTTCTTC
TRBV7-9	TRBD1	-	TRBJ2-1	12	CASSTGGDEQFF	TGTGCCAGCAGCACAGGGGGCGATGAGCAGTTCTTC
TRBV6-1	-	few	TRBJ2-3	17	CASSEYVGRGGTDTQYF	TGTGCCAGCAGTGAGTACGTGGGAAGGGGCGGCACAGATACGCAGTATTTT
TRBV5-1	TRBD1	-	TRBJ1-6	13	CASGTGGNSPLHF	TGCGCCAGCGGGACAGGGGGCAATTCACCCCTCCACTTT
TRBV4-2	-	-	TRBJ2-4	19	CASSQVGTGGGGAKNIQYF	TGTGCCAGCAGCCAAGTTGGGACAGGAGGGGGGGGAGCCAAAAACATTCAGTACTTC
TRBV24-1	TRBD1	-	TRBJ1-2	14	CATSDGDRGYGYTF	TGTGCCACCAGTGATGGGGACAGGGGCTATGGCTACACCTTC
TRBV6-2/TRBV6-3	-	few	TRBJ2-3	14	CASTAGASTDTQYF	TGTGCCAGCACCGCGGGGGCGTCCACAGATACGCAGTATTTT
TRBV7-2	-	few	TRBJ2-5	14	CASSLIASEETQYF	TGTGCCAGCAGCTTAATCGCTTCAGAAGAGACCCAGTACTTC
TRBV4-3	-	-	TRBJ2-5	17	CASSLSQGTHYQETQYF	TGCGCCAGCAGCCTGAGCCAGGGGACGCACTACCAAGAGACCCAGTACTTC
TRBV12-3/TRBV12-4	-	-	TRBJ1-2	14	CASTFQAGTGGYTF	TGTGCCAGCACGTTTCAGGCCGGGACCGGTGGCTACACCTTC
TRBV5-1	TRBD1	few	TRBJ1-2	11	CASGFDRGNTF	TGCGCCAGCGGATTCGACAGGGGAAACACCTTC
TRBV28	-	once	TRBJ1-2	15	CASSSQGLGKSGYTF	TGTGCCAGCAGTTCACAAGGGCTGGGGAAGTCTGGCTACACCTTC
TRBV7-2	TRBD1	-	TRBJ2-6	13	CASSWKDRQDLTF	TGTGCCAGCAGCTGGAAGGACAGGCAGGACCTGACTTTC
TRBV3-1	-	many	TRBJ2-4	14	CASSQGAWANIQYF	TGTGCCAGCAGCCAAGGGGCCTGGGCAAACATTCAGTACTTC
TRBV4-2	-	-	TRBJ2-4	17	CASSKPGSDLAKNIQYF	TGTGCCAGCAGTAAACCGGGAAGTGATCTAGCCAAAAACATTCAGTACTTC
TRBV2	-	few	TRBJ1-2	15	CASTRRPGSVLGYTF	TGTGCCAGCACCCGACGTCCAGGGTCGGTCCTAGGCTACACCTTC
TRBV12-5	TRBD1	-	TRBJ1-5	16	CASANSRTGGGQPQHF	TGTGCTAGTGCCAACAGTCGGACAGGGGGCGGTCAGCCCCAGCATTTT
TRBV7-9	TRBD2	few	TRBJ2-1	17	CASSRLAGGPGVDEQFF	TGTGCCAGCAGCCGTCTAGCGGGGGGGCCGGGCGTTGATGAGCAGTTCTTC
TRBV7-6	-	few	TRBJ2-5	14	CASSLIRGQETQYF	TGTGCCAGCAGCTTAATTAGGGGGCAAGAGACCCAGTACTTC